The next 8 T cell receptor beta chains were all read from a single sample in a study of blood T cell repertoires in COVID-19. Only in-frame clones appear in the TCRdb table, and some are missing; sequencing was by immunoSEQ multiplex PCR. This sample has about 47,000 clones, with roughly four fifths found just once. The sequencing sample was made of peripheral blood. These TCRs come from a man aged 60 to 69 with acute or convalescent COVID-19.

This clone was seen only once. The chain employs TRBV10-2 and TRBJ1-5; TRBD1 aligns across 7 bases. In germline, CDR1 is WSHSY, CDR2 SAAADI. The ends lost 3 bases at V and 7 bases at J; junction bases unmatched: 9. The CDR3 length is 15 residues. Here the CDR3 DNA reads TGCGCCAGCAGTGATGCCAGGGGGGTAGGGCAGCCCCAGCATTTT. Amino acids: CASSDARGVGQPQHF.

The CDR3 is CASSPSSAGAGNTIYF. CDR3 nucleotides: TGTGCCAGCTCACCATCGTCGGCAGGGGCTGGAAACACCATATATTTT. V and J are TRBV18 and TRBJ1-3, with D maybe TRBD1 (6 bases). The CDR3 totals 16 residues. Trimming took off 2 bases at V and 2 bases at J, with 13 bases between the two ends. Germline CDR1 and CDR2: KGHSH and LQKENI.

Here the CDR3 reads CASSVGRGLRNNEQFF. CDR3 in DNA: TGTGCCAGCAGCGTAGGACGGGGGTTGAGAAACAATGAGCAGTTCTTC. This sequence joins TRBV9 and TRBJ2-1; the D gene is possibly TRBD2 (6 bases). The V gene's germline CDR1 is SGDLS and CDR2 YYNGEE. CDR3 length: 16 residues. Trimming shortened V by 0 bases and J by 5 bases, and 15 bases separated the two germline ends.

The chain uses TRBV19 and TRBJ1-4, with 9 bases identical to TRBD1. Germline lookup yields CDR1 LNHDA and CDR2 SQIVND (reference sequence). J was trimmed by 1 base and V by 10 bases; bases with no gene match: 10. This CDR3 contains 16 residues. This CDR3 is CATGQGMGLTNEKLFF. The CDR3 coding sequence is TGTGCCACCGGACAGGGGATGGGCCTAACTAATGAAAAACTGTTTTTT.

The chain uses TRBV2 and TRBJ1-5; 8 positions agree with TRBD1. The V and J ends lost 3 bases and 5 bases, in that order; junction bases with no gene match: 6. The CDR3 covers 15 residues. CDR1 and CDR2 (germline): SNHLY, FYNNEI. The CDR3 nucleotides read TGTGCCAGCAGTGACCAAAGACAGGGGTATCAGCCCCAGCATTTT. Its translation is CASSDQRQGYQPQHF.

The chain joins TRBV27 to TRBJ2-7; a weak D match, TRBD2 (5 bases). The V end was cut by 6 bases, the J end by 2 bases, with 14 bases between. CDR1 and CDR2 from the germline V gene are MNHEY and SMNVEV (reference sequence). The CDR3 extends over 14 amino acids. Written as DNA, the CDR3 is TGTGCCAGCAGGGGGAGCGGCAGAGCCTACGAGCAGTACTTC. Translating gives CASRGSGRAYEQYF.

The CDR3 region is CASSPVQANYGYTF. Here the CDR3 DNA reads TGTGCCAGCAGCCCGGTCCAGGCTAACTATGGCTACACCTTC. The V gene is TRBV7-8, the J gene TRBJ1-2; D remains ambiguous. V was cut by 5 bases and J by 0 bases, with 10 bases left in between. This CDR3 region has 14 residues. The germline CDR1 and CDR2 sequences are SGHVS and FQNEAQ.

This clone showed up just once. V is TRBV29-1 and J is TRBJ1-2; perhaps TRBD1 as D (6 bases). Germline assignment: CDR1 SQVTM and CDR2 ANQGSEA. The V end was cut by 5 bases, the J end by 0 bases, with 16 bases between. The length of the CDR3 is 15 residues. The CDR3 is CSVTGGQGANYGYTF. The CDR3 nucleotides are TGCAGCGTTACCGGGGGGCAGGGAGCTAACTATGGCTACACCTTC.